This is a list of T cell receptor beta chains from one sample in a study of vaccination effects on CD4 cells after COVID-19. These receptors' antigens are unknown. Sequenced by immunoSEQ multiplex PCR; TCRdb stores in-frame clones only, minus some. Altogether tens of thousands of clones are present, less than 80% being singletons, with the ten largest covering 2.4%. The sequencing used CD4+ T cells from PBMCs cultured without peptide, collected after COVID-19 vaccination. These receptors all stem from a human donor who received a COVID-19 vaccine. The CDR3 runs from the conserved cysteine through the conserved F or W. The order of the fields is CDR3 DNA, CDR3 protein, D gene, V gene, J gene, clone size. A D gene is named only where the DNA matches it firmly. The size field is filled for only some rows; it gives once, few, many or a size class.

TGTGCCAGTTCCCGGGACAGCGATTTCCCGCGCGATGGCTACACCTTC	CASSRDSDFPRDGYTF	TRBD1	TRBV19	TRBJ1-2	.
TGTGCCAGCAGTGAAACCTCAGACAAGCAGCCCCAGCATTTT	CASSETSDKQPQHF	.	TRBV2	TRBJ1-5	few
TGTGCCAGCAGTTACTCAGGGGGCAATGAAGCTTTCTTT	CASSYSGGNEAFF	TRBD1	TRBV6-5	TRBJ1-1	.
TGTGCCAGCTCACCGCGACAGGGGGCCGGTGAAAAACTGTTTTTT	CASSPRQGAGEKLFF	TRBD1	TRBV18	TRBJ1-4	.
TGTGCCAGCAGTTACTCGCCAGGGGTTAACTATGGCTACACCTTC	CASSYSPGVNYGYTF	.	TRBV6-5	TRBJ1-2	.
TGTGCCAGCAGTTTAGAGGGTTATAATTCACCCCTCCACTTT	CASSLEGYNSPLHF	.	TRBV27	TRBJ1-6	.
TGTGCCAGTTCCCCACAGGAAAATTCACCCCTCCACTTT	CASSPQENSPLHF	.	TRBV7-3	TRBJ1-6	.
TGTGCCAGCAGTTTAGTACAGGGGCGAACCGGGGAGCTGTTTTTT	CASSLVQGRTGELFF	TRBD1	TRBV27	TRBJ2-2	.
TGTGCCAGCAGCCAACTCCCGACGACGGGTACGCAGTATTTT	CASSQLPTTGTQYF	.	TRBV14	TRBJ2-3	.
TGTGCCTGGAGCGGCCCCGGAGGCACAGATACGCAGTATTTT	CAWSGPGGTDTQYF	.	TRBV30	TRBJ2-3	.
TGTGCCAGCAGTTTATCGAACTTTGCGGGTACCCAAGAGACCCAGTACTTC	CASSLSNFAGTQETQYF	.	TRBV27	TRBJ2-5	.
TGTGCCAGCAGCTATGACTGGACTGAAGCTTTCTTT	CASSYDWTEAFF	.	TRBV6-6	TRBJ1-1	.
TGTGCCAGCAGGCGGACAGAGGGTAATTCACCCCTCCACTTT	CASRRTEGNSPLHF	.	TRBV2	TRBJ1-6	.